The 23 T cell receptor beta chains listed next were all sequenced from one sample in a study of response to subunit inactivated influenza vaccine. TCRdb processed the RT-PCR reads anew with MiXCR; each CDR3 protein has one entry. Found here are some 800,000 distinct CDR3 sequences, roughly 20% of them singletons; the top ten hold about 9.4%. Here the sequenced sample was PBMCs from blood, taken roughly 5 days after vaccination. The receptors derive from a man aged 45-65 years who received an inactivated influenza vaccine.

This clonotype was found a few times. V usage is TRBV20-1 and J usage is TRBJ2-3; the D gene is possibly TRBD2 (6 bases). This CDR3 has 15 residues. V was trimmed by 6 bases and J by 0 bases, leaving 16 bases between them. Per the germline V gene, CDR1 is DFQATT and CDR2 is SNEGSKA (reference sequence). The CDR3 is CSATIAASSTDTQYF. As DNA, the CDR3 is TGCAGTGCCACCATAGCGGCTTCTAGCACAGATACGCAGTATTTT.

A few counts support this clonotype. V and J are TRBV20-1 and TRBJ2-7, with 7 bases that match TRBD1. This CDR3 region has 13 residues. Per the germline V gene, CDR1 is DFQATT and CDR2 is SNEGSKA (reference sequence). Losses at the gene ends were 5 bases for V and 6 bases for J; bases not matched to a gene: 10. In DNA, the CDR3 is TGCAGTGCTCTTACCGGGACAGTCGGCGAGCAGTACTTC. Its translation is CSALTGTVGEQYF.

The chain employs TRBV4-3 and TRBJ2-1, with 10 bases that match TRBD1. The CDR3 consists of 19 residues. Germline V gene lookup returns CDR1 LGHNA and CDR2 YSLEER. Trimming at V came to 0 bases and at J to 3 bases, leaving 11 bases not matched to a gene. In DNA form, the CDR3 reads TGCGCCAGCAGCCAAGATCCTAAAATCCGGGACAGGGGCTACAATGAGCAGTTCTTC. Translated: CASSQDPKIRDRGYNEQFF.

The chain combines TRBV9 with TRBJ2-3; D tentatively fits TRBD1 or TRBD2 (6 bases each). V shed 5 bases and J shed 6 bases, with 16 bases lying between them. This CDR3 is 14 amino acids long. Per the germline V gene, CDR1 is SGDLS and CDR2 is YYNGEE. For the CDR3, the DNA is TGTGCCAGCAGAGGGGGGCCGACGGGGGATACGCAGTATTTT. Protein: CASRGGPTGDTQYF.

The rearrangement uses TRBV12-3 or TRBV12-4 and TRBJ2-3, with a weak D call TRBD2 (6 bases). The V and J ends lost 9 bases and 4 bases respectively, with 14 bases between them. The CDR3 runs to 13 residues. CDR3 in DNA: TGTGCCAGTGCGTCCTGGGGGGCAGATACGCAGTATTTT. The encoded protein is CASASWGADTQYF.

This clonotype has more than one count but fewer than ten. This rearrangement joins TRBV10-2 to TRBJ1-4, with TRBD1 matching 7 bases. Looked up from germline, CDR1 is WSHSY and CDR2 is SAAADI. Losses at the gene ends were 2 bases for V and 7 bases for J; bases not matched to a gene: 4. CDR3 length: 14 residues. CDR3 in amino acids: CASSEEYRGEKLFF. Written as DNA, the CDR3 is TGCGCCAGCAGTGAGGAGTACAGGGGTGAAAAACTGTTTTTT.

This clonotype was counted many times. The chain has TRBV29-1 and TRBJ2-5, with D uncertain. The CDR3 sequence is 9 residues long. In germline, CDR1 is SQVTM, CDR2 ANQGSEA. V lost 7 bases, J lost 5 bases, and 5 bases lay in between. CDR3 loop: CSASETQYF. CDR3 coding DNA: TGCAGCGCATCGGAGACCCAGTACTTC.

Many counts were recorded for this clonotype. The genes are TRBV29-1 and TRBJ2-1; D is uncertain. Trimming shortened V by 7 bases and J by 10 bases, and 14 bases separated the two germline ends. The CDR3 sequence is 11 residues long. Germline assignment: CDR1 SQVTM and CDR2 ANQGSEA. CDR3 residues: CSGLEGTEQFF. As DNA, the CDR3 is TGCAGCGGATTAGAAGGAACGGAGCAGTTCTTC.

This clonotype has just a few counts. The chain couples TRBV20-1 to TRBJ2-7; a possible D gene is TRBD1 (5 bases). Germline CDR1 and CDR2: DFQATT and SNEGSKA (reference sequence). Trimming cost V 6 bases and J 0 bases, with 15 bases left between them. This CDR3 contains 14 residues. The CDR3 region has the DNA TGCAGTGCAAACAGGCAACAATACTCCTACGAGCAGTACTTC. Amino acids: CSANRQQYSYEQYF.

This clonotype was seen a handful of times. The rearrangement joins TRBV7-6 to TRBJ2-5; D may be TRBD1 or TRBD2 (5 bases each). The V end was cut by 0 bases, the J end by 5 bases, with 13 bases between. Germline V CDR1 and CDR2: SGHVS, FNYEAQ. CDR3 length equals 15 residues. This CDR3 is CASSLARGAHETQYF. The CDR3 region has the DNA TGTGCCAGCAGCTTAGCTAGGGGAGCCCACGAGACCCAGTACTTC. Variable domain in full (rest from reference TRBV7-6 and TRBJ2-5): GAGVSQSPRYKVTKRGQDVALRCDPISGHVSLYWYRQALGQGPEFLTYFNYEAQQDKSGLPNDRFSAERPEGSISTLTIQRTEQRDSAMYRCASSLARGAHETQYFGPGTRLLVL.

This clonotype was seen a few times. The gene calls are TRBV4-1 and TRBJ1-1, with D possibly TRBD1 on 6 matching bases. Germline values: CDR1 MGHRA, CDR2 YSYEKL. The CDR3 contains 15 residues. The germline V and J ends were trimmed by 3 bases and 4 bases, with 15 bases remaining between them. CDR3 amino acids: CASSHTDRRGTEAFF. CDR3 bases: TGCGCCAGCAGCCATACGGACAGACGGGGCACTGAAGCTTTCTTT.

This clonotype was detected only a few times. The CDR3 loop reads CASSLRTSQYF. DNA of the CDR3: TGTGCCAGCAGTTTAAGGACCTCGCAGTACTTC. The chain joins TRBV28 to TRBJ2-7; D gene ambiguous. Trimming left V 2 bases short and J 9 bases short, with 8 bases between. Germline loops: CDR1 MDHEN, CDR2 SYDVKM. CDR3 length: 11 amino acids.

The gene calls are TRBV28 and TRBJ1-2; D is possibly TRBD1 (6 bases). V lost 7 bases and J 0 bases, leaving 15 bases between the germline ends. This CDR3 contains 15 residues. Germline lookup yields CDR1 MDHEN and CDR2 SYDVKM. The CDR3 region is CASTPPRGPNYGYTF. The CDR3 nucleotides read TGTGCCAGCACCCCCCCCAGGGGCCCTAACTATGGCTACACCTTC.

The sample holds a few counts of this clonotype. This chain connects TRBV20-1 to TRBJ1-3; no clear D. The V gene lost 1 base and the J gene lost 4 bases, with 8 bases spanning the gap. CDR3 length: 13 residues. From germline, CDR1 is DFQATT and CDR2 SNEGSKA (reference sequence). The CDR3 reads CSARGPGGNTIYF. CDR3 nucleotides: TGCAGTGCTAGAGGGCCCGGCGGAAACACCATATATTTT.

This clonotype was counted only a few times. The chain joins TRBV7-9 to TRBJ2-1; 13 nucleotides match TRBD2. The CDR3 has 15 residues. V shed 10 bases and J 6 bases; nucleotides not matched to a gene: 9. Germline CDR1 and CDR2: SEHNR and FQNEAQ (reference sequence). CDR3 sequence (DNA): TGTGCCACCGGACTAGCGGGAGCCGGCGGCAATGAGCAGTTCTTC. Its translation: CATGLAGAGGNEQFF.

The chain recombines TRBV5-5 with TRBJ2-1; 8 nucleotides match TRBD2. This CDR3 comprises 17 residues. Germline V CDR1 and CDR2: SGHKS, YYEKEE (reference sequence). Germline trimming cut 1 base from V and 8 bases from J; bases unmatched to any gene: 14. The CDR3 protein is CASSLILSGGFGYEQFF. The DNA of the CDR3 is TGTGCCAGCAGCTTGATTCTAAGCGGGGGCTTTGGATATGAGCAGTTCTTC.

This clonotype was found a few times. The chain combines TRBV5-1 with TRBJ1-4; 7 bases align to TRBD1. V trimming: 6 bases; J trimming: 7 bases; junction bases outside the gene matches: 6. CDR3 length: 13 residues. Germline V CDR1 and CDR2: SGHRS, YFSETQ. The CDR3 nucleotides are TGCGCCAGCACCCAGGGGGGAGGTGAAAAACTGTTTTTT. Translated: CASTQGGGEKLFF. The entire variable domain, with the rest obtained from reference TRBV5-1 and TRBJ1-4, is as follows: KAGVTQTPRYLIKTRGQQVTLSCSPISGHRSVSWYQQTPGQGLQFLFEYFSETQRNKGNFPGRFSGRQFSNSRSEMNVSTLELGDSALYLCASTQGGGEKLFFGSGTQLSVL.

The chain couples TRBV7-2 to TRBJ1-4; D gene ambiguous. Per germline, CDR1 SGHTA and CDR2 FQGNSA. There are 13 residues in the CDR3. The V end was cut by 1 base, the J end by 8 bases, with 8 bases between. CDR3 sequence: CASSLVLHEKLFF. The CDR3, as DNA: TGTGCCAGCAGCTTAGTCCTACACGAAAAACTGTTTTTT.

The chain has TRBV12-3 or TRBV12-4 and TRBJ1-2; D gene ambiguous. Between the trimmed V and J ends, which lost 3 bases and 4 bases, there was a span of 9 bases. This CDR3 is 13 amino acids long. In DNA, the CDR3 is TGTGCCAGCAGTTTTAGTCACGTCTATGGCTACACCTTC. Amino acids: CASSFSHVYGYTF.

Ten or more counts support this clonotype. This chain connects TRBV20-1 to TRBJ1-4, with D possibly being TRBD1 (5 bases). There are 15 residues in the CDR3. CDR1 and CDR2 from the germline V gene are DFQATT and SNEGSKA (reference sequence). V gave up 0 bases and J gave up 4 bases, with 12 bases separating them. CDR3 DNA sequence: TGCAGTGCTAGAGATCTCCAGGGAATTAATGAAAAACTGTTTTTT. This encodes CSARDLQGINEKLFF.

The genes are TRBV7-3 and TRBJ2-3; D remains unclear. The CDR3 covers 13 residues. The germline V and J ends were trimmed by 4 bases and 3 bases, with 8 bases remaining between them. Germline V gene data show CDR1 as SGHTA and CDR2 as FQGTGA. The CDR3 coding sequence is TGTGCCAGCAGCTGGTCGGCGACAGATACGCAGTATTTT. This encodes CASSWSATDTQYF.

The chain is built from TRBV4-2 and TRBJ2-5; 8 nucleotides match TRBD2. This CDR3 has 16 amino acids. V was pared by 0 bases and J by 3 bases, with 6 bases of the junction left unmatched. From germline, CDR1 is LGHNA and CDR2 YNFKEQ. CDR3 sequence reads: CASSQDLTGGEETQYF. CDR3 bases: TGTGCCAGCAGCCAAGATCTCACCGGGGGGGAAGAGACCCAGTACTTC.

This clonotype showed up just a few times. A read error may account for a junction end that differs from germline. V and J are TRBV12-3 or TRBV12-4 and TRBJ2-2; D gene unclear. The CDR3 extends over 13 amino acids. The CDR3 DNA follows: TGTGCTAGCAGCTTAGTGGAGACCGGGGAGCTGTTTTTT. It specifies CASSLVETGELFF.